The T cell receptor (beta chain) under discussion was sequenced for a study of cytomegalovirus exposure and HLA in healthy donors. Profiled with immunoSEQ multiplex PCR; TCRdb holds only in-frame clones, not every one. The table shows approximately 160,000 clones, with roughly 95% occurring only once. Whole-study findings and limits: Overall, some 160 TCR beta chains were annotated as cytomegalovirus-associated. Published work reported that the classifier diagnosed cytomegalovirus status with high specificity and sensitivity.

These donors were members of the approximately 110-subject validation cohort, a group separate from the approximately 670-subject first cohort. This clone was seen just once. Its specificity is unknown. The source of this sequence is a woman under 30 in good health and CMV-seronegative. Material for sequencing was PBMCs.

CDR3 amino acids: CAIRTDSPPYEQYF. The CDR3 region has the DNA TGTGCCATCAGGACGGACAGTCCTCCCTACGAGCAGTACTTC. The chain links TRBV10-3 to TRBJ2-7, with D possibly matching TRBD1 (6 bases). Trimming stripped 6 bases from V and 2 bases from J, with 14 bases between. The CDR3 is 14 amino acids. Germline assignment: CDR1 ENHRY and CDR2 SYGVKD.